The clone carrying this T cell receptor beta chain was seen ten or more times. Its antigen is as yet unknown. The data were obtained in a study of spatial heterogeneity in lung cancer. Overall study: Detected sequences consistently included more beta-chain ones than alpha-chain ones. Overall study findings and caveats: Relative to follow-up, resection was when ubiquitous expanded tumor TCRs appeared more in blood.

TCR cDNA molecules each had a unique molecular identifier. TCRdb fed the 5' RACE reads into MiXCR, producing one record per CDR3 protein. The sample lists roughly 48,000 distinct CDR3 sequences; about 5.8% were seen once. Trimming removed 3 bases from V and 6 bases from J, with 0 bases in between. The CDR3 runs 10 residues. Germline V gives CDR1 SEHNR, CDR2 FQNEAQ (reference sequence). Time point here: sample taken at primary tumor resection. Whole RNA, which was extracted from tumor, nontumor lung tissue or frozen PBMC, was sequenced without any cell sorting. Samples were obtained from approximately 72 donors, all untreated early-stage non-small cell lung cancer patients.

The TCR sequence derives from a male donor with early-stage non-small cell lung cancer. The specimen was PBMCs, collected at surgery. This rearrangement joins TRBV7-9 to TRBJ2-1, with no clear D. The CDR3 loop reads CASSFNEQFF. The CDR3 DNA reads TGTGCCAGCAGCTTCAATGAGCAGTTCTTC.